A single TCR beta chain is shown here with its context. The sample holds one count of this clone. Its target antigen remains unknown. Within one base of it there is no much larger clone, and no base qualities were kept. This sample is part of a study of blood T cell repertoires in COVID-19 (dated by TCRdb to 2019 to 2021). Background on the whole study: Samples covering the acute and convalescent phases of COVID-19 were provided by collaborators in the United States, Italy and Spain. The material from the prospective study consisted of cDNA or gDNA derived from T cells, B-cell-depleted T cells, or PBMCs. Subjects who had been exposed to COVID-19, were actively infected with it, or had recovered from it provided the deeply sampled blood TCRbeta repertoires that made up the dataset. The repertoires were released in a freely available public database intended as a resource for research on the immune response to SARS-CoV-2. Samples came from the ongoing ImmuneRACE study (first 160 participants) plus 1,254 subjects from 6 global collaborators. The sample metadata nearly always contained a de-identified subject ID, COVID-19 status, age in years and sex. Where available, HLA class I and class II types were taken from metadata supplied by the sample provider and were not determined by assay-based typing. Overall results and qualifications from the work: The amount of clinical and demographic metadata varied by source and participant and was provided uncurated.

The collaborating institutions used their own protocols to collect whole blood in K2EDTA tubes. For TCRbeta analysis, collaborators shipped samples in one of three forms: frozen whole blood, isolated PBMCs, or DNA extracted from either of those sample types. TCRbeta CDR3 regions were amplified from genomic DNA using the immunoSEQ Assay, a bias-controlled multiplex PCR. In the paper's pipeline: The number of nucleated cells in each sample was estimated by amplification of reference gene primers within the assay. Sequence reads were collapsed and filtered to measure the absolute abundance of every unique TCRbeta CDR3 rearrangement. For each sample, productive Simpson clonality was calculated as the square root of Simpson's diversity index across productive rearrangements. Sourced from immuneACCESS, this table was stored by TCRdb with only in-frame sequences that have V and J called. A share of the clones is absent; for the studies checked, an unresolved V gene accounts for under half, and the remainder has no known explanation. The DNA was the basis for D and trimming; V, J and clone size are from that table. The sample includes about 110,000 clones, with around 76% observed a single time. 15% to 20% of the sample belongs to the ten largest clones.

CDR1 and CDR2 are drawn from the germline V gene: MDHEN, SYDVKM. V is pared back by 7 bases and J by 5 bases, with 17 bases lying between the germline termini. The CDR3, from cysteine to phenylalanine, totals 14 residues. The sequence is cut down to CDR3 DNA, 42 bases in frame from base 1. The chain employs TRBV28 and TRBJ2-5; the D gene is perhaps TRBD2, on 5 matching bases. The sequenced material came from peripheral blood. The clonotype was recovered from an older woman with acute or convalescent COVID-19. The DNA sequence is TGTGCCAGCACTTTCCCTAGGACTTGGGAGACCCAGTACTTC. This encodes CASTFPRTWETQYF.